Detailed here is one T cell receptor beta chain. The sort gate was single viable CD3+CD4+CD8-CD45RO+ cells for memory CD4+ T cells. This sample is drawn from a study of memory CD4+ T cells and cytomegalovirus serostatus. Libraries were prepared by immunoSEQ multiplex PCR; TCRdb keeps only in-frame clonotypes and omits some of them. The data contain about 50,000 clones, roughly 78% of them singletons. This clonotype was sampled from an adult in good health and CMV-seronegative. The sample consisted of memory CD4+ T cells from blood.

CDR3 DNA: TGTGCCTGGACCCGAGCGGGAGGGCGCGAGCAGTACTTC. Its protein is CAWTRAGGREQYF. V is TRBV30 and J is TRBJ2-7; 10 nucleotides match TRBD2. Losses at the gene ends were 4 bases for V and 6 bases for J; bases not matched to a gene: 6. CDR1 and CDR2 from the germline V gene are GTSNPN and SVGIG (reference sequence). The CDR3 extends over 13 amino acids.